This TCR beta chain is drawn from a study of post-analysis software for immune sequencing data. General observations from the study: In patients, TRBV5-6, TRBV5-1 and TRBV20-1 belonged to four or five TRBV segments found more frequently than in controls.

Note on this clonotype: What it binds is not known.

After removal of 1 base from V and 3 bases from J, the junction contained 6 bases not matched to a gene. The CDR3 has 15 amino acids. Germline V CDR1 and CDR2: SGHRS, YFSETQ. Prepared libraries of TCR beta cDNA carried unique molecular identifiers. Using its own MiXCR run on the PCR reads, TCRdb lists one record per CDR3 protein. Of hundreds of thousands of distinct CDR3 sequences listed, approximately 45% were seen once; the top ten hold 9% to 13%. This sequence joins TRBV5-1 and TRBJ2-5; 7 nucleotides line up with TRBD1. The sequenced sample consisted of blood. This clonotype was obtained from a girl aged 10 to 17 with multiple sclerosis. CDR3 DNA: TGCGCCAGCAGCTTGACCAGGGACAGAGAAGAGACCCAGTACTTC. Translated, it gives CASSLTRDREETQYF. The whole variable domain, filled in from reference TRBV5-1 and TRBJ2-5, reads KAGVTQTPRYLIKTRGQQVTLSCSPISGHRSVSWYQQTPGQGLQFLFEYFSETQRNKGNFPGRFSGRQFSNSRSEMNVSTLELGDSALYLCASSLTRDREETQYFGPGTRLLVL.